This TCR beta chain was captured by sequencing in a study of cytomegalovirus exposure and HLA in healthy donors. Regarding the study as a whole: Later analysis associated a missense DCLRE1C variant with TCR beta V- and J-gene trimming. Serostatus for CMV was the only available immune exposure information.

Primers: 60 Vbeta forward and 13 Jbeta reverse. Assay: immunoSEQ multiplex PCR; the TCRdb copy retains only in-frame clones and omits some. The table records approximately 97,000 clones, around 81% of them present only once. V lost 3 bases and J 4 bases, leaving 10 bases between the germline ends. Germline V gene sequence: CDR1 LNHDA, CDR2 SQIVND (reference sequence). The CDR3 is made up of 14 amino acids. About this clone: Antigen: not known.

The sample comprised PBMCs. This sequence originates from an older woman in good health and CMV-seropositive. This chain joins TRBV19 and TRBJ1-5; D remains ambiguous. The CDR3 DNA reads as TGTGCCAGTAGTATGCAGTCACTAAATCAGCCCCAGCATTTT. Translation gives CASSMQSLNQPQHF.